These 5 T cell receptor beta chains were sequenced from one sample in a study of cytomegalovirus exposure and HLA in healthy donors (dated by TCRdb to 2016 to 2017). Libraries were made using the immunoSEQ multiplex PCR assay. A mixture of 60 forward primers for TCR Vbeta segments and 13 reverse primers for TCR Jbeta segments was used in the multiplex PCR. This immuneACCESS table, as held by TCRdb, lists in-frame sequences with V and J called but not all clones. Of the missing ones, under half trace to an unresolved V gene in checked studies; the others have no known cause. This sample comprises 150,000 to 200,000 clones, approximately 79% of them detected only once. Of the sample, around 2.3% falls within the top ten clones. Material for sequencing was PBMCs. Receptors were obtained from a male donor in good health and CMV-seronegative.

The chain carries TRBV6-1 and TRBJ1-4; unclear D gene. Germline V lookup: CDR1 MNHNS, CDR2 SASEGT. The CDR3 runs to 13 residues. V was clipped by 4 bases and J by 6 bases, with 9 bases between them. In DNA, the CDR3 is TGTGCCAGCAGTGGCGGGCGGGATGAAAAACTGTTTTTT. Amino acids: CASSGGRDEKLFF.

The chain carries TRBV7-9 and TRBJ1-2, with D possibly being TRBD1 (5 bases). Germline CDR1 and CDR2: SEHNR and FQNEAQ (reference sequence). The CDR3 is 15 amino acids. V lost 0 bases and J 10 bases, leaving 18 bases between the germline ends. CDR3 bases: TGTGCCAGCAGCTTAGCGGGGGGTTGGCTTCTTAACTACACCTTC. Protein product: CASSLAGGWLLNYTF.

This sequence joins TRBV10-3 and TRBJ1-1, with D possibly TRBD1 on 5 matching bases. CDR1 is ENHRY and CDR2 is SYGVKD in the germline V gene. The CDR3 loop spans 12 amino acids. Deletions cut 5 bases from V and 4 bases from J, with 8 bases between. The CDR3 is CAISRDSTEAFF. The CDR3 DNA reads as TGTGCCATCAGTCGAGACAGCACTGAAGCTTTCTTT.

The chain is built from TRBV6-5 and TRBJ2-7; D possibly corresponds to TRBD1 (6 bases). This CDR3 contains 12 residues. CDR1 and CDR2 (germline): MNHEY, SVGAGI. Trimming pared 10 bases from V and 4 bases from J, leaving 14 bases between. CDR3 sequence: CATRLQGYEQYF. The CDR3 coding sequence is TGTGCCACCCGTTTACAGGGTTACGAGCAGTACTTC.

The rearrangement links TRBV5-1 to TRBJ2-2, with 10 bases aligning to TRBD1. The length of the CDR3 is 18 residues. V lost 3 bases and J lost 2; bases outside the gene matches: 10. Germline loops: CDR1 SGHRS, CDR2 YFSETQ. CDR3 nucleotides: TGCGCCAGCAGCTCATTGTCCCGGGACAGGGGAAACACCGGGGAGCTGTTTTTT. Translating gives CASSSLSRDRGNTGELFF.